Here is one TCR beta chain with its context. The CDR3 loop spans 15 amino acids. Germline CDR1 and CDR2: SGDLS and YYNGEE. Trimming shortened V by 8 bases and J by 12 bases, and 27 bases separated the two germline ends. The data derive from a study of blood T cells in healthy people across ages. PCR was performed a second time for about 7 to 11 cycles using a sample-barcoded 5' primer and a J-beta primer mix. TCRdb fed the 5' RACE reads into MiXCR, producing one record per CDR3 protein. The sample includes some 640,000 distinct CDR3 sequences, about 52% of them seen just once. The receptor was derived from a woman in her sixties or seventies in good health. The specimen was blood. V gene TRBV9 combines with J gene TRBJ2-4, with D tentatively TRBD2 (5 bases). The CDR3 spells CASSRFSGSGYDQYF. DNA for the CDR3: TGTGCCAGTAGCCGATTCAGCGGTTCGGGCTACGATCAGTACTTC.